This T cell receptor beta chain was identified during a study of response to subunit inactivated influenza vaccine. MiXCR was run by TCRdb on the RT-PCR reads, yielding one entry per CDR3 protein. The table shows about 540,000 distinct CDR3 sequences, with approximately 22% occurring only once. These data are also associated with another study on T cells expressing NK-cell markers. That work states: What made the TCR beta cDNA was 5'RACE template switching with UMIs. These clonotypes additionally ranked first within the CD3+CD56-NKG2C+ fraction of a handful of donors. Whether expanded NKG2C+ T cell clones were HCMV specific stayed uncertain.

The sample in question was CD4+ T cells sorted from PBMCs, obtained approximately 13 days after vaccination. This clonotype originated in a man aged 45-65 years who received an inactivated influenza vaccine.

CDR3 sequence (DNA): TGCAGTGCTAGAGCGCGGTCAACCTACGAGCAGTACTTC. This encodes CSARARSTYEQYF. The chain combines TRBV20-1 with TRBJ2-7; D remains ambiguous. The germline CDR1 and CDR2 sequences are DFQATT and SNEGSKA (reference sequence). Trimming removed 1 base from V and 2 bases from J, with 9 bases in between. This CDR3 is built from 13 residues.